This T cell receptor beta chain comes out of a study of a mutant IDH1 vaccine in newly diagnosed glioma. For the study at large: Males made up about 62% and females about 40% of treated patients, whose mean age was roughly 40 years. Patients had received radiotherapy, temozolomide, or both previously, most receiving both. Study-wide points: It seemed that pseudoprogression was not linked to changes in the top peripheral T cell clonotypes.

As for this clone: As yet, its antigen is unknown.

Time point defined: baseline, week 1 (first vaccination visit). The treatment is: pre-vaccination baseline after standard-of-care therapy. Donor tumors were new WHO grade 3 or 4 IDH1-mutant, ATRX-lost astrocytomas. Using immunoSEQ multiplex PCR, the repertoire was profiled, and TCRdb retains in-frame clones only, with some absent. The sample has tens of thousands of clones; 90% to 95% are singletons. Between the trimmed V and J ends, which lost 3 bases and 3 bases, there was a span of 12 bases. This CDR3 comprises 14 residues. Germline V lookup: CDR1 SGDLS, CDR2 YYNGEE. The clonotype originates from a man in his forties with glioma. This material consisted of PBMCs, taken from a glioma patient treated with radiotherapy, temozolomide or both. V and J are TRBV9 and TRBJ1-2; D possibly corresponds to TRBD1 (5 bases). CDR3 region: CASSGWDRDYGYTF. The CDR3 nucleotides are TGTGCCAGCAGCGGGTGGGACCGGGACTATGGCTACACCTTC.